Shown below are 31 T cell receptor beta chains from a single sample sequenced in a study of Graves' ophthalmopathy and Graves' hyperthyroidism. The sequenced template was RNA, covering the TCR beta CDR3 region. First-round RT-PCR employed HTBI primers, with a second-round multiplex PCR after it. Each CDR3 protein gets one entry after TCRdb re-called the multiplex PCR reads with MiXCR. The sample contains roughly 410,000 distinct CDR3 sequences, just over 15% of which appear only once. The sequenced sample consisted of peripheral blood. Receptors were obtained from a woman in her late teens or twenties with stable Graves' hyperthyroidism.

The sample holds many counts of this clonotype. The chain carries TRBV24-1 and TRBJ2-7; D call uncertain. V lost 1 base, J lost 6 bases, and 3 bases lay in between. The CDR3 contains 11 residues. Germline values: CDR1 KGHDR, CDR2 SFDVKD. The CDR3 region has the DNA TGTGCCACCAGTGATTTTGGCGAGCAGTACTTC. Protein: CATSDFGEQYF.

This clonotype was observed many times. The chain combines TRBV5-1 with TRBJ2-7, with 8 nucleotides matching TRBD1. The V segment lost 0 bases and the J segment 1 base; nucleotides outside the gene matches: 6. The germline V gene has CDR1 SGHRS and CDR2 YFSETQ. The CDR3 is made up of 16 amino acids. The CDR3 reads CASSLVVTGASYEQYF. CDR3 DNA: TGCGCCAGCAGCTTGGTGGTGACAGGGGCGTCCTACGAGCAGTACTTC.

The sample holds many counts of this clonotype. The chain has TRBV5-1 and TRBJ1-1; perhaps TRBD1 as D (6 bases). V gave up 4 bases and J gave up 4 bases, with 17 bases separating them. Per the germline V gene, CDR1 is SGHRS and CDR2 is YFSETQ. CDR3 length: 15 residues. CDR3 amino acids: CASSPLLGGRTEAFF. The CDR3 DNA sequence: TGCGCCAGCAGCCCACTTTTAGGGGGTCGCACTGAAGCTTTCTTT.

This clonotype showed up many times. The chain employs TRBV7-8 and TRBJ1-2; 8 bases align to TRBD1. The trim removed 1 base at V and 5 bases at J, leaving 6 bases unmatched. This CDR3 contains 15 residues. From germline, CDR1 is SGHVS and CDR2 FQNEAQ. CDR3 nucleotide sequence: TGTGCCAGCAGCTTAGGACAGGGGATAGGGTATGGCTACACCTTC. Protein: CASSLGQGIGYGYTF.

The chain combines TRBV7-9 with TRBJ1-5, with a possible D match to TRBD1 (5 bases). The CDR3 loop spans 16 amino acids. The V and J ends lost 4 bases and 5 bases respectively, with 18 bases between them. CDR1 and CDR2 (germline): SEHNR, FQNEAQ (reference sequence). Here the CDR3 DNA reads TGTGCCAGCAGCTCTAGCGTGGGGGGACGCCATCAGCCCCAGCATTTT. Its protein product is CASSSSVGGRHQPQHF.

The sample holds many counts of this clonotype. The gene calls are TRBV6-4 and TRBJ1-1, with TRBD1 as a possible D gene (5 bases). Per germline, CDR1 MRHNA and CDR2 SNTAGT. V shed 2 bases and J shed 4 bases, with 11 bases lying between them. The CDR3 spans 14 residues. This CDR3 is CASSDHSGGTEAFF. The CDR3 DNA reads TGTGCCAGCAGTGACCATTCTGGGGGCACTGAAGCTTTCTTT.

This clonotype was recorded a few times. This chain uses TRBV28 with TRBJ2-2; 10 bases are a match to TRBD1. The CDR3 runs to 15 residues. The germline CDR1 and CDR2 sequences are MDHEN and SYDVKM. V lost 6 bases and J lost 6; bases outside the gene matches: 7. Here the CDR3 DNA reads TGTGCCAGCAGGAGGGGGACAGGGGAGTCCGGGGAGCTGTTTTTT. Protein: CASRRGTGESGELFF.

This clonotype was counted many times. The gene calls are TRBV5-1 and TRBJ2-2; TRBD1 aligns across 7 bases. Germline CDR1 SGHRS, CDR2 YFSETQ. The CDR3 is 15 residues long. J was trimmed by 5 bases and V by 3 bases; bases with no gene match: 7. The CDR3 DNA is TGCGCCAGCAGCTATCAAGGGGGCGGTACCGGGGAGCTGTTTTTT. Protein product: CASSYQGGGTGELFF.

With respect to this clonotype: This may be a read error: a much more frequent sequence differs by one nucleotide. This chain links TRBV28 with TRBJ1-2; D is possibly TRBD1 (6 bases). There are 11 residues in the CDR3. CDR1 is MDHEN and CDR2 is SYDVKM in the germline V gene. This CDR3 reads CASSSGVGYAF. In DNA, the CDR3 is TGTGCCAGCAGTTCAGGGGTTGGCTACGCCTTC.

This clonotype was recorded at least ten times. The chain has TRBV10-3 and TRBJ2-2; D uncertain. Trimming left V 3 bases short and J 1 base short, with 12 bases between. The CDR3 covers 16 residues. Germline V gene sequence: CDR1 ENHRY, CDR2 SYGVKD. CDR3 coding DNA: TGTGCCATCAGTGACTCGGCGAACCTGAACACCGGGGAGCTGTTTTTT. It specifies CAISDSANLNTGELFF.

This clonotype was recorded many times. The J gene is TRBJ1-6, the V gene TRBV19; D not resolved. This CDR3 is built from 17 residues. The V gene lost 8 bases and the J gene lost 4 bases, with 21 bases spanning the gap. Germline V CDR1 and CDR2: LNHDA, SQIVND (reference sequence). The CDR3 protein is CASSRETLSGYNSPLHF. DNA for the CDR3: TGTGCCAGTTCCCGCGAGACTCTTAGCGGGTATAATTCACCCCTCCACTTT.

This sequence joins TRBV11-2 and TRBJ2-2; no clear D gene. V was cut by 0 bases and J by 2 bases, with 7 bases left in between. The CDR3 has 15 residues. Germline assignment: CDR1 SGHAT and CDR2 FQNNGV. The CDR3 reads CASSLEGYNTGELFF. DNA of the CDR3: TGTGCCAGCAGCTTAGAGGGATATAACACCGGGGAGCTGTTTTTT.

This clonotype was seen repeatedly, ten times or more. The chain is built from TRBV11-2 and TRBJ1-1, with D hard to call. The germline CDR1 and CDR2 sequences are SGHAT and FQNNGV. The V end was cut by 2 bases, the J end by 7 bases, with 5 bases between. The CDR3 totals 11 residues. The chain's CDR3 is CASSLQHEAFF. Here the CDR3 DNA reads TGTGCCAGCAGCTTACAGCATGAAGCTTTCTTT.

This clonotype was seen many times. V and J are TRBV20-1 and TRBJ1-2; D unclear. Germline V CDR1 and CDR2: DFQATT, SNEGSKA (reference sequence). CDR3 size: 12 residues. Trimming stripped 1 base from V and 8 bases from J, with 11 bases between. CDR3: CSARVRVGGYTF. In DNA, the CDR3 is TGCAGTGCTAGAGTCCGTGTCGGAGGCTACACCTTC.

There are many counts of this clonotype. The chain joins TRBV6-2 or TRBV6-3 to TRBJ2-7; D may be TRBD2 (5 bases). The germline V gene has CDR1 MNHEY and CDR2 SVGEGT. The CDR3 contains 16 residues. Trimming took off 0 bases at V and 3 bases at J, with 15 bases between the two ends. CDR3 residues: CASSYSRGGLNYEQYF. CDR3 DNA sequence: TGTGCCAGCAGTTACTCGAGAGGCGGACTCAACTACGAGCAGTACTTC.

This chain links TRBV9 with TRBJ2-2; 8 bases are shared with TRBD1. This CDR3 has 16 amino acids. Germline V lookup: CDR1 SGDLS, CDR2 YYNGEE. With 4 bases clipped from V and 5 bases from J, the junction kept 10 bases outside the gene matches. The CDR3 reads CASSPTLTGGTGELFF. The CDR3 DNA follows: TGTGCCAGCAGCCCTACCCTAACAGGGGGTACCGGGGAGCTGTTTTTT.

The chain employs TRBV30 and TRBJ1-1; no definite D call. V was pared by 1 base and J by 0 bases, with 12 bases between. CDR3 length: 15 residues. Germline V gene lookup returns CDR1 GTSNPN and CDR2 SVGIG (reference sequence). Here the CDR3 reads CAWSEETWMNTEAFF. For the CDR3, the DNA is TGTGCCTGGAGTGAGGAGACCTGGATGAACACTGAAGCTTTCTTT.

Details on this clonotype: This sequence may be a read error, since a much larger clone differs from it by one base. The chain employs TRBV5-4 and TRBJ1-5; no reliable D call. This CDR3 has 15 amino acids. Trimming shortened V by 7 bases and J by 3 bases, and 17 bases separated the two germline ends. CDR1 and CDR2 (germline): SGHNT, YYREEE (reference sequence). Written as DNA, the CDR3 is TGTGCCAGCTGCCCTCGATGGGGTTACAATCAGCCCCAGCATTTT. Protein product: CASCPRWGYNQPQHF.

This clonotype was recorded many times. The chain recombines TRBV19 with TRBJ2-5; D remains ambiguous. The CDR3 covers 15 residues. The V and J ends lost 0 bases and 4 bases respectively, with 12 bases between them. The germline V gene has CDR1 LNHDA and CDR2 SQIVND (reference sequence). The CDR3 DNA reads as TGTGCCAGTAGTATAGATACCAGAGGACCAGAGACCCAGTACTTC. Protein sequence: CASSIDTRGPETQYF. The variable domain in full, completed from reference TRBV19 and TRBJ2-5, reads DGGITQSPKYLFRKEGQNVTLSCEQNLNHDAMYWYRQDPGQGLRLIYYSQIVNDFQKGDIAEGYSVSREKKESFPLTVTSAQKNPTAFYLCASSIDTRGPETQYFGPGTRLLVL.

Here the CDR3 reads CASSVVETGDEQYF. CDR3 sequence (DNA): TGTGCCAGCAGCGTGGTAGAGACCGGTGACGAGCAGTACTTC. This rearrangement joins TRBV9 to TRBJ2-7; D remains ambiguous. Germline V gives CDR1 SGDLS, CDR2 YYNGEE. The CDR3 consists of 14 residues. V shed 2 bases and J shed 5 bases, with 14 bases lying between them.

At least ten counts were recorded for this clonotype. The gene calls are TRBV5-6 and TRBJ1-2; the D gene is possibly TRBD1 (6 bases). There are 14 residues in the CDR3. Trimming shortened V by 4 bases and J by 4 bases, and 14 bases separated the two germline ends. CDR1 is SGHDT and CDR2 is YYEEEE in the germline V gene. CDR3 bases: TGTGCCAGCAGCCCCGACAGGTCTGGCTATGGCTACACCTTC. Translation: CASSPDRSGYGYTF.

In this sample, this clonotype turned up many times. This rearrangement joins TRBV20-1 to TRBJ2-5, with 8 bases aligning to TRBD2. Trimming cost V 4 bases and J 3 bases; bases outside gene matches: 13. The CDR3 is 16 residues long. Germline assignment: CDR1 DFQATT and CDR2 SNEGSKA (reference sequence). The chain's CDR3 is CSAIEPNGGAEETQYF. CDR3 nucleotide sequence: TGCAGTGCTATCGAACCGAACGGGGGGGCCGAAGAGACCCAGTACTTC.

This clonotype was recorded only once. This sequence joins TRBV7-2 and TRBJ1-1, with D uncertain. Trimming pared 5 bases from V and 11 bases from J, leaving 12 bases between. The CDR3 extends over 11 amino acids. Germline CDR1 is SGHTA and CDR2 is FQGNSA. The CDR3 sequence is CASSLLLVAFF. CDR3 in DNA: TGTGCCAGCAGCCTCCTACTAGTGGCTTTCTTT.

At least ten counts were recorded for this clonotype. Its ends do not fully match the called genes, so a read error is possible. This chain uses TRBV7-2 with TRBJ1-1; D perhaps matches TRBD1 (5 bases). CDR1 and CDR2 from the germline V gene are SGHTA and FQGNSA. The CDR3 is 15 residues long. The CDR3 sequence: CASSLVGGRNAEAFF. The CDR3 DNA sequence: TGTGCCAGCAGCTTAGTCGGGGGAAGGAACGCTGAAGCTTTCTTT.

This chain joins TRBV4-2 and TRBJ1-5; no reliable D call. The germline V and J ends were trimmed by 4 bases and 0 bases, with 10 bases remaining between them. The CDR3 length is 15 residues. Germline CDR1 LGHNA, CDR2 YNFKEQ. CDR3 bases: TGTGCCAGCAGCCCTGGCGCCTATAGCAATCAGCCCCAGCATTTT. Translated: CASSPGAYSNQPQHF.

This clonotype was recorded at least ten times. The chain carries TRBV3-1 and TRBJ2-5; D gene unclear. Trimming cost V 1 base and J 5 bases, with 5 bases left between them. The CDR3 spans 12 residues. Looked up from germline, CDR1 is LGHDT and CDR2 is YNNKEL (reference sequence). Here the CDR3 reads CASSQVSETQYF. In DNA form, the CDR3 reads TGTGCCAGCAGCCAAGTATCGGAGACCCAGTACTTC.

This clonotype was seen repeatedly, ten times or more. This sequence joins TRBV19 and TRBJ1-5; no clear D gene. Trimming shortened V by 3 bases and J by 6 bases, and 15 bases separated the two germline ends. The CDR3 is 15 amino acids. Germline lookup yields CDR1 LNHDA and CDR2 SQIVND (reference sequence). The CDR3 DNA reads TGTGCCAGTAGTATCGCCGGGTTTGCGGGTCAGCCCCAGCATTTT. Its translation: CASSIAGFAGQPQHF.

There are many counts of this clonotype. The rearrangement links TRBV20-1 to TRBJ1-1; TRBD1 agrees at 7 bases. The CDR3 extends over 12 amino acids. Trimming took 0 bases from V and 7 from J; bases not matched to a gene: 2. Germline V gene sequence: CDR1 DFQATT, CDR2 SNEGSKA (reference sequence). The CDR3: CSAREWTGEAFF. CDR3 coding DNA: TGCAGTGCTAGAGAATGGACAGGTGAAGCTTTCTTT.

This clonotype was counted many times. CDR3 residues: CASSLDTAVDSPLHF. The DNA of the CDR3 is TGCGCCAGCAGCTTGGACACAGCGGTTGATTCACCCCTCCACTTT. The gene calls are TRBV5-1 and TRBJ1-6; D uncertain. Trimming took off 0 bases at V and 8 bases at J, with 12 bases between the two ends. CDR1 is SGHRS, CDR2 YFSETQ, per germline. The CDR3 runs to 15 residues.

There are many counts of this clonotype. V gene TRBV7-8 combines with J gene TRBJ1-5; 7 positions match TRBD1. Germline V gene sequence: CDR1 SGHVS, CDR2 FQNEAQ. This CDR3 comprises 16 residues. Trimming at V came to 5 bases and at J to 4 bases, leaving 11 bases not matched to a gene. The CDR3 region has the DNA TGTGCCAGCAGCCAACGGGCGAGGGGGCAGAATCAGCCCCAGCATTTT. It encodes CASSQRARGQNQPQHF.

Points on this clonotype: This may arise from a read error, as a much more abundant clone is one base away. No conserved phenylalanine or tryptophan ends this CDR3, so it is likely a read error. The genes are TRBV7-9 and TRBJ1-2; 9 bases line up with TRBD1. The CDR3 extends over 14 amino acids. CDR1 is SEHNR, CDR2 FQNEAQ, per germline (reference sequence). The trim removed 7 bases at V and 2 bases at J, leaving 5 bases unmatched. The CDR3 DNA reads TGTGCCAGCATCGCGGGGACAGGGAACTATGGCTACACCTGC. Protein: CASIAGTGNYGYTC.